The 32 T cell receptor beta chains in this list originate from one sample, sequenced in a study of Graves' ophthalmopathy and Graves' hyperthyroidism. Beta-chain TCR CDR3 regions were amplified from RNA transcripts. Scientists carried out first-round RT-PCR using HTBI primers and then a second-round multiplex PCR. TCRdb re-called the multiplex PCR reads with MiXCR, one entry per CDR3 protein. The top ten clones hold 40% to 55% of a sample with 650,000 to 900,000 distinct CDR3 sequences, around 40% of them seen once. Sequenced: peripheral blood. The receptors were gathered from an adult man with Graves' ophthalmopathy.

This clonotype was seen many times. V is TRBV11-2 and J is TRBJ2-7; 9 nucleotides agree with TRBD2. CDR3 length equals 16 residues. After removal of 5 bases from V and 2 bases from J, the junction contained 10 bases not matched to a gene. CDR1 and CDR2 (germline): SGHAT, FQNNGV. Here the CDR3 DNA reads TGTGCCAGCAGCCCCCCCGGGCTAGCGGGAACCTACGAGCAGTACTTC. Encoded protein: CASSPPGLAGTYEQYF.

A word on this clonotype: One junction end does not reproduce the germline sequence, and a read error may be involved. This sequence joins TRBV20-1 and TRBJ1-1, with D unresolved. The CDR3 runs 15 residues. Germline CDR1 DFQATT, CDR2 SNEGSKA (reference sequence). The CDR3 DNA reads as TGCAGTGCTAGAGCGGGTGGCCTTATGAACACTGAAGTTTTCTTT. This encodes CSARAGGLMNTEVFF.

The chain uses TRBV25-1 and TRBJ2-2; D gene ambiguous. Germline V gives CDR1 MGHDK, CDR2 SYGVNS. The CDR3 contains 14 residues. V lost 7 bases, J lost 1 base, and 10 bases lay in between. The CDR3 region has the DNA TGTGCCAGCAAGACCCCGGGGAACACCGGGGAGCTGTTTTTT. Its translation is CASKTPGNTGELFF.

The table lists this clonotype with many counts. The chain combines TRBV9 with TRBJ1-1; D not resolved. This CDR3 region has 13 residues. Between the trimmed V and J ends, which lost 3 bases and 0 bases, there was a span of 6 bases. Per germline, CDR1 SGDLS and CDR2 YYNGEE. This chain's CDR3 is CASSGPMNTEAFF. The CDR3 DNA follows: TGTGCCAGCAGCGGCCCGATGAACACTGAAGCTTTCTTT.

The chain is built from TRBV12-3 or TRBV12-4 and TRBJ1-4; possible D gene TRBD1, 6 bases. There are 17 residues in the CDR3. Deletions cut 5 bases from V and 2 bases from J, with 18 bases between. The CDR3 nucleotides are TGTGCCAGCAGTACGATTCTAGGGGGGTTGACTAATGAAAAACTGTTTTTT. Translating it yields CASSTILGGLTNEKLFF.

There are many counts of this clonotype. This chain uses TRBV10-3 with TRBJ1-5; TRBD1 matches at 11 bases. This CDR3 contains 14 residues. Germline CDR1 is ENHRY and CDR2 is SYGVKD. V lost 10 bases and J lost 7; bases outside the gene matches: 9. The CDR3 DNA follows: TGTGCCAGCGGGACAGGGGGTATCGGGCAGCCCCAGCATTTT. It encodes CASGTGGIGQPQHF.

The CDR3 bases are TGTGCCAGCAGCCACGGGACAGGGGACTATGGCTACACCTTC. This encodes CASSHGTGDYGYTF. The chain joins TRBV4-2 to TRBJ1-2; 10 bases align to TRBD1. The germline CDR1 and CDR2 sequences are LGHNA and YNFKEQ. This CDR3 has 14 amino acids. J gave up 3 bases and V 3 bases, and 1 base lay outside the gene matches.

This chain connects TRBV7-9 to TRBJ2-7, with 8 bases identical to TRBD1. This CDR3 region has 15 residues. CDR1 is SEHNR and CDR2 is FQNEAQ in the germline V gene (reference sequence). V trimming: 5 bases; J trimming: 2 bases; junction bases outside the gene matches: 8. The DNA of the CDR3 is TGTGCCAGCAGCACCGGGACAGGTGGTGCCTACGAGCAGTACTTC. Its protein is CASSTGTGGAYEQYF.

The chain employs TRBV2 and TRBJ1-1; possible D gene TRBD1, 6 bases. The CDR3 length is 13 residues. Germline V gene sequence: CDR1 SNHLY, CDR2 FYNNEI. Trimming pared 9 bases from V and 9 bases from J, leaving 20 bases between. The CDR3 sequence: CASIHRVPSKAFF. Written as DNA, the CDR3 is TGTGCCAGTATCCACAGGGTCCCTAGTAAAGCTTTCTTT.

The V and J genes are TRBV15 and TRBJ1-2; D not certain. The length of the CDR3 is 15 residues. The V end was cut by 3 bases, the J end by 2 bases, with 13 bases between. CDR1 LNHNV and CDR2 YYDKDF come from the germline V gene (reference sequence). CDR3 nucleotide sequence: TGTGCCACCAGCAGTTACGGACGACTGAACTATGGCTACACCTTC. This gives the protein CATSSYGRLNYGYTF.

CDR3 nucleotides: TGCAGCGTCGAGGGGACGGACAGCCTGAACCTAAGGAATCAGCCCCAGCATTTT. Translating gives CSVEGTDSLNLRNQPQHF. The gene calls are TRBV29-1 and TRBJ1-5; D possibly corresponds to TRBD1 (6 bases). Per germline, CDR1 SQVTM and CDR2 ANQGSEA. The CDR3 totals 18 residues. V lost 6 bases, J lost 4 bases, and 28 bases lay in between.

The V and J genes are TRBV7-9 and TRBJ1-6; possibly TRBD1 for D (5 bases). CDR1 and CDR2 from the germline V gene are SEHNR and FQNEAQ (reference sequence). The CDR3 is 16 residues long. With 1 base removed from V and 10 bases from J, the gap between germline ends came to 17 bases. CDR3 residues: CASSLEGEGRRSPLHF. The CDR3 DNA reads TGTGCCAGCAGCTTAGAAGGGGAGGGGAGAAGGTCACCCCTCCACTTT.

The rearrangement uses TRBV9 and TRBJ1-1; D unresolved. The CDR3 has 14 residues. The germline CDR1 and CDR2 sequences are SGDLS and YYNGEE. Trimming shortened V by 3 bases and J by 1 base, and 10 bases separated the two germline ends. CDR3 nucleotide sequence: TGTGCCAGCAGCGCAGAGAGATGGAACACTGAAGCTTTCTTT. This gives the protein CASSAERWNTEAFF.

This sequence joins TRBV29-1 and TRBJ2-5; 10 bases are shared with TRBD1. This CDR3 region has 15 residues. After removal of 6 bases from V and 5 bases from J, the junction contained 12 bases not matched to a gene. CDR1 SQVTM and CDR2 ANQGSEA come from the germline V gene. This chain's CDR3 is CSVSPGQGLGETQYF. For the CDR3, the DNA is TGCAGCGTATCCCCGGGACAGGGGCTAGGGGAGACCCAGTACTTC.

In its sample, this clonotype was seen many times. The chain joins TRBV7-9 to TRBJ1-6; 7 nucleotides align to TRBD1. Germline V lookup: CDR1 SEHNR, CDR2 FQNEAQ (reference sequence). V lost 2 bases, J lost 9 bases, and 4 bases stayed unmatched. The CDR3 sequence is 14 residues long. DNA for the CDR3: TGTGCCAGCAGCTTAAACAGGGGTCTTTCACCCCTCCACTTT. It encodes CASSLNRGLSPLHF.

The chain's CDR3 is CASLRAGGHETQYF. The CDR3 bases are TGCGCCAGCTTACGGGCGGGAGGCCATGAGACCCAGTACTTC. The chain carries TRBV10-2 and TRBJ2-5, with TRBD2 matching over 8 bases. This CDR3 has 14 amino acids. Unmatched junction bases numbered 10, after V lost 8 bases and J lost 5 bases. The germline gives CDR1 WSHSY, CDR2 SAAADI.

The chain joins TRBV25-1 to TRBJ1-3; D unclear. The germline V gene encodes CDR1 MGHDK and CDR2 SYGVNS. Trimming left V 1 base short and J 0 bases short, with 13 bases between. The CDR3 length is 17 residues. CDR3 nucleotide sequence: TGTGCCAGCAGTGAATTGGGGAAGGGATACTCTGGAAACACCATATATTTT. It yields the protein CASSELGKGYSGNTIYF.

This clonotype was recorded once. The chain carries TRBV25-1 and TRBJ1-2, with D maybe TRBD1 (5 bases). V was shortened by 5 bases and J by 2 bases, with 12 bases between the two germline ends. Germline V gene lookup returns CDR1 MGHDK and CDR2 SYGVNS. The CDR3 consists of 14 residues. The CDR3 DNA sequence: TGTGCCAGCAGTTTCGGGGGAGGGAACTATGGCTACACCTTC. Translation: CASSFGGGNYGYTF.

This clonotype has a count of ten or more. The rearrangement joins TRBV7-9 to TRBJ1-2, with 8 bases that match TRBD1. Germline V lookup: CDR1 SEHNR, CDR2 FQNEAQ (reference sequence). The CDR3 has 13 residues. Trimming took 2 bases from V and 8 from J; bases not matched to a gene: 4. CDR3 nucleotides: TGTGCCAGCAGCTTACCACAGGGGGTCGGCTACACCTTC. It codes for CASSLPQGVGYTF.

This clonotype was counted a single time. The chain couples TRBV25-1 to TRBJ1-5; D is unclear. The germline CDR1 and CDR2 sequences are MGHDK and SYGVNS. The V gene lost 5 bases and the J gene lost 7 bases, with 18 bases spanning the gap. The CDR3 has 15 amino acids. CDR3 region: CASSSRVRAGQPQHF. As DNA, the CDR3 is TGTGCCAGCAGTTCCCGGGTGAGGGCGGGACAGCCCCAGCATTTT.

The rearrangement uses TRBV10-3 and TRBJ2-3; weak D call: TRBD2 (6 bases). Trimming cost V 6 bases and J 4 bases, with 11 bases left between them. Germline CDR1 reads ENHRY; CDR2 reads SYGVKD. This CDR3 contains 13 residues. CDR3 region: CAIRGGGADTQYF. The DNA for the CDR3 is TGTGCCATCAGGGGAGGAGGGGCAGATACGCAGTATTTT.

The V and J genes are TRBV20-1 and TRBJ2-5, with D perhaps TRBD2 (5 bases). Germline lookup yields CDR1 DFQATT and CDR2 SNEGSKA (reference sequence). CDR3 size: 15 residues. V dropped 3 bases and J dropped 1 base, with 15 bases sitting between them. The CDR3 nucleotides are TGCAGTGCTAGTGAGTTTGTAGCGCTCCAAGAGACCCAGTACTTC. Protein product: CSASEFVALQETQYF.

This clonotype occurred many times. The genes are TRBV2 and TRBJ2-7; 7 bases are a match to TRBD2. Trimming cost V 6 bases and J 1 base; bases outside gene matches: 6. The CDR3 sequence is 14 residues long. Germline CDR1 reads SNHLY; CDR2 reads FYNNEI. CDR3 sequence: CASRSQGGSYEQYF. CDR3 DNA: TGTGCCAGCAGGTCCCAGGGAGGGTCCTACGAGCAGTACTTC.

Details on this clonotype: This could be a read error, since a much larger clone is one nucleotide away. The chain uses TRBV10-3 and TRBJ1-2; TRBD1 agrees at 8 bases. The CDR3 runs 14 residues. CDR1 ENHRY and CDR2 SYGVKD come from the germline V gene. Germline trimming cut 5 bases from V and 4 bases from J; bases unmatched to any gene: 6. The DNA for the CDR3 is TGTGCCATCAGTCCACGACAGGGGACCTATGGCTACACCTTC. Translated, it gives CAISPRQGTYGYTF.

In its sample, this clonotype was seen a few times. J is TRBJ1-4 and V is TRBV20-1; tentatively, D is TRBD1 (6 bases). Per germline, CDR1 DFQATT and CDR2 SNEGSKA (reference sequence). Trimming took off 7 bases at V and 3 bases at J, with 15 bases between the two ends. This CDR3 contains 14 residues. As DNA, the CDR3 is TGCAGTGTCCCTGGGGGCAGTTCTAATGAAAAACTGTTTTTT. It is translated as CSVPGGSSNEKLFF.

The chain links TRBV29-1 to TRBJ1-1, with a weak D call TRBD1 (5 bases). V was trimmed by 6 bases and J by 6 bases, leaving 14 bases between them. CDR1 is SQVTM and CDR2 is ANQGSEA in the germline V gene. The CDR3 is 12 residues long. The CDR3 bases are TGCAGCGTGAGACTAGCGGGGGCTGAAGCTTTCTTT. Protein product: CSVRLAGAEAFF.

The rearrangement links TRBV5-6 to TRBJ2-2; D unresolved. CDR1 and CDR2 (germline): SGHDT, YYEEEE. Trimming shortened V by 0 bases and J by 1 base, and 10 bases separated the two germline ends. This CDR3 region has 16 residues. CDR3 residues: CASSLVVRQNTGELFF. CDR3 in DNA: TGTGCCAGCAGCTTGGTGGTACGACAGAACACCGGGGAGCTGTTTTTT.

The chain combines TRBV4-3 with TRBJ2-7; TRBD2 agrees at 8 bases. The CDR3 totals 18 residues. Per germline, CDR1 LGHNA and CDR2 YSLEER. Trimming removed 0 bases from V and 2 bases from J; junction bases left unmatched: 12. CDR3 sequence reads: CASSQDQGASGLTYEQYF. CDR3 sequence (DNA): TGCGCCAGCAGCCAAGATCAGGGAGCTAGCGGGTTAACCTACGAGCAGTACTTC.

Note on this clonotype: Given a much more abundant clone one base away, this may be a read error. The rearrangement joins TRBV7-7 to TRBJ2-5, with TRBD2 as a possible D gene (6 bases). This CDR3 has 15 amino acids. Germline V gene lookup returns CDR1 SSHAT and CDR2 FNYEAQ (reference sequence). This CDR3 is CASSLDGTSGEAQYF. The CDR3 DNA reads as TGTGCTAGCAGCTTAGACGGCACCTCGGGGGAGGCCCAGTACTTC. The variable domain in full, completed from reference TRBV7-7 and TRBJ2-5, reads GAGVSQSPRYKVTKRGQDVTLRCDPISSHATLYWYQQALGQGPEFLTYFNYEAQPDKSGLPSDRFSAERPEGSISTLTIQRTEQRDSAMYRCASSLDGTSGEAQYFGPGTRLLVL.

This clonotype came up many times. The rearrangement uses TRBV24-1 and TRBJ2-5, with 9 positions matching TRBD2. V dropped 4 bases and J dropped 3; count of bases not matched to a gene: 2. This CDR3 has 14 residues. Germline assignment: CDR1 KGHDR and CDR2 SFDVKD. In nucleotides, the CDR3 is TGTGCCACCAGTGACGCTAGCGGGAAAGAGACCCAGTACTTC. Translated: CATSDASGKETQYF.

The J gene is TRBJ1-4, the V gene TRBV7-2, with 9 positions matching TRBD1. Trimming cost V 2 bases and J 10 bases; bases outside gene matches: 11. Germline V CDR1 and CDR2: SGHTA, FQGNSA. This CDR3 has 16 amino acids. CDR3 in DNA: TGTGCCAGCAGCTTACCGCCCGGGACAGGGTTAGGAAAACTGTTTTTT. Its translation: CASSLPPGTGLGKLFF.

This clonotype was picked up a small number of times. This chain links TRBV25-1 with TRBJ2-2; D ambiguous. Germline CDR1 and CDR2: MGHDK and SYGVNS. V lost 8 bases and J lost 4, with 17 bases in between. CDR3 length: 15 residues. The CDR3 DNA reads as TGTGCCAGCGTACCGGACCAAGGCGGCACCGGGGAGCTGTTTTTT. This codes for CASVPDQGGTGELFF.